Included here is one T cell receptor (beta chain) sequence, with context. MiXCR, applied by TCRdb to the RT-PCR reads, yields one record per CDR3 protein. The sample gives 150,000 to 200,000 distinct CDR3 sequences, about 32% of which show up once; 3.2% is in the top ten. The sample is drawn from a study of patients and donors after allogeneic stem cell transplantation. The CDR3 extends over 18 amino acids. V gave up 7 bases and J gave up 4 bases; unmatched junction bases: 13. Germline-derived CDR1 and CDR2 are MDHEN and SYDVKM. Specimen: blood, either unsorted or a sorted T cell fraction (not recorded which). The chain uses TRBV28 and TRBJ2-3, with 14 bases aligning to TRBD2. This clonotype was obtained from a human donor who was either an allogeneic HSCT recipient or a stem cell or donor lymphocyte infusion donor (not recorded which). It is not recorded whose cells these are; they may come from a transplant donor. The chain's CDR3 is CASTPVLGLAGGPDTQYF. As DNA, the CDR3 is TGTGCCAGCACGCCTGTCCTCGGACTAGCGGGAGGACCAGATACGCAGTATTTT.